Below, one T cell receptor beta chain is given with its context. Its binding antigen is unknown. Base-call qualities are not available, and no considerably larger clone is one nucleotide away. The donors were a few dozen Caucasian individuals from Russia, aged roughly 6 to 90 years, who were systemically healthy. Each donor gave ten milliliters of peripheral blood, drawn into EDTA-treated Vacutainer tubes. Ficoll-Paque density-gradient centrifugation was used to isolate PBMCs, with at least 7 million per sample. Total RNA, at least 6 micrograms per sample, was extracted from PBMCs with Trizol reagent. The percentages of naive CD45RAhigh/CD27high T cells were determined by flow cytometry on a PBMC aliquot from every donor. This sample is drawn from a study of blood T cells in healthy people across ages (dated by TCRdb to the mid-2010s). As for the study more broadly: In model experiments, template switching captured about one uniquely barcoded TCR beta cDNA molecule for every two T cells. Age-related changes in TCR beta repertoire diversity were measured in the study by deep sequencing normalized with unique cDNA molecular identifiers. The donors were divided into four age groups: young (average around 17 years), middle-aged (roughly 40), aged (around 67) and long-lived (82). To avoid experimental bias, donors of different ages were spread randomly across the sequencing lanes. Using the same blood draw, the study looked at two additional independent replicas of 1 million unique cDNA reads for two donors, one aged 18 to 29 and the other aged 80 or older. Study-wide findings and limitations: Estimates of total diversity based on one million sequenced T cells were considered lower bounds and underestimates. The percentage of naive T cells measured by flow cytometry correlated strongly with observed TCR beta diversity. Compared with the aged group, the long-lived group had more naive CD4+ T cells, fewer expanded clones and increased TCR diversity, suggesting age selection. Bulk unsorted PBMC profiling prevented conclusive comparison of naive and antigen-experienced compartments. Observed TCR beta diversity per million T cells fell roughly linearly with age, and a significant reduction was already apparent by age about 38. Donor CMV infection status was unknown, potentially confounding age-related changes in expanded clonotypes.

Including the terminal cysteine and phenylalanine, the CDR3 comprises 12 residues. Only CDR3 DNA remains: 36 bases, in frame from the first base. A distance of 17 bases separates the germline ends of V and J, which lose 8 bases and 7 bases respectively. CDR1 and CDR2 (SQVTM, ANQGSEA) derive from the germline V gene. Libraries were prepared through 5' RACE. The sequencing machine was an Illumina HiSeq 2500. The second PCR ran for about 7 to 11 cycles and used a J-beta primer mix along with a sample-barcoded 5' primer. Each TCR beta cDNA molecule received a unique molecular identifier from a template-switch 5' adaptor carrying 12 random nucleotides. Each sample yielded at least 2.5 million CDR3-containing paired-end reads. The Mint cDNA synthesis kit, primed by a TRBC-specific oligonucleotide, was used to synthesize first-strand cDNA from all RNA. Following uracil-DNA glycosylase treatment, all cDNA underwent a first 18-cycle PCR with the universal primers M1SS and BC2_uni_R. From the authors' description of their analysis: Normalization of each sample was performed by random selection of 1 million high-quality reads, each carrying a distinct molecular identifier. Reads with shared molecular identifiers were discarded instead of being binned into consensus sequences. MiTCR, with a Q25 quality threshold and the strictest error-elimination algorithm, was used for CDR3 identification, clonotype clustering and error correction. A nonparametric unseen species model with Euler transformation was used to estimate a lower bound on total TCR beta diversity. The public sequencing data were trimmed at Q25 with fastp and processed into clonotypes with MiXCR by TCRdb, which kept only in-frame beta chains. Identical CDR3 protein sequences are pooled into one entry, listed with their most common genes and DNA. The V and J calls were determined by TCRdb, not by the authors. This sample has about 680,000 distinct CDR3 sequences in its table, and 49% of those were observed once. The top ten clones comprise around a third of the sample.

This TCR was sampled from an older woman in good health. Recombination connected TRBV29-1 to TRBJ1-2; a tentative D call is TRBD1 (5 bases match). Sample: blood. The nucleotide sequence is TGCAGCCTTTTCGGTGGGGGAGGTGGCTACACCTTC. Its protein product is CSLFGGGGGYTF.